This note documents a single T cell receptor beta chain sequence. PCR primers comprised 60 Vbeta and 13 Jbeta primers. Profiled with immunoSEQ multiplex PCR; TCRdb holds only in-frame clones, not every one. The sample lists around 98,000 clones; roughly three quarters were seen once. Trimming shortened V by 9 bases and J by 0 bases, and 8 bases separated the two germline ends. CDR1 is MDHEN and CDR2 is SYDVKM in the germline V gene. This CDR3 comprises 12 residues. The data were taken from a study of cytomegalovirus exposure and HLA in healthy donors. This TCR derives from a woman aged 40 to 49 in good health and CMV-seronegative. Sequencing was done on a sample of PBMCs. The chain joins TRBV28 to TRBJ1-1; no firm D call. CDR3 loop: CASLKLNTEAFF. The CDR3 DNA reads TGTGCCAGTTTAAAATTGAACACTGAAGCTTTCTTT.